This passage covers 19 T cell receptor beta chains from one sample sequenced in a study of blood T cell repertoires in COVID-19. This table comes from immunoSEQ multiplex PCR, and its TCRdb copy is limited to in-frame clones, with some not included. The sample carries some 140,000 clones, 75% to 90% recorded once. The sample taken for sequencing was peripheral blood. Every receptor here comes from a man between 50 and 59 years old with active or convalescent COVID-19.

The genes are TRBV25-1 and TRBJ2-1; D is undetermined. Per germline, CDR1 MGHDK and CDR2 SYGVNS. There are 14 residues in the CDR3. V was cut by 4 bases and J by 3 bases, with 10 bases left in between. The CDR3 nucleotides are TGTGCCAGCAGTGCCCCCCCGAGCTACAATGAGCAGTTCTTC. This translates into CASSAPPSYNEQFF.

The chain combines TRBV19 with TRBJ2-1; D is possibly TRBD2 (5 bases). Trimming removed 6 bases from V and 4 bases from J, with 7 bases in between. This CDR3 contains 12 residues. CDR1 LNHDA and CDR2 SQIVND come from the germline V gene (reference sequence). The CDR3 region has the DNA TGTGCCAGTAGCAGGAGGTACAATGAGCAGTTCTTC. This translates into CASSRRYNEQFF.

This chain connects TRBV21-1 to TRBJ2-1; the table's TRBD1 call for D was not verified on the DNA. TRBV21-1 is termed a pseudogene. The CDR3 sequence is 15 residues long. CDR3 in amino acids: CASSTWTKLYNEQFF. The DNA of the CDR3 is TGTGCCAGCAGCACCTGGACAAAACTCTACAATGAGCAGTTCTTC.

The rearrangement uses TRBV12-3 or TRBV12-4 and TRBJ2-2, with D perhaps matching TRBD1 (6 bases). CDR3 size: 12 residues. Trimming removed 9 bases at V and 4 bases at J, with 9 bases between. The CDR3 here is CARPQGTGELFF. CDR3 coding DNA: TGTGCCAGACCACAGGGCACCGGGGAGCTGTTTTTT.

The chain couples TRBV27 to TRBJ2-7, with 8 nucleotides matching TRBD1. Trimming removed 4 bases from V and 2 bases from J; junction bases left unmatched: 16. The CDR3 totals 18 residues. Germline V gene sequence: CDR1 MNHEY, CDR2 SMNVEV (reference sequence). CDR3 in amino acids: CASSYLRRGQAVAYEQYF. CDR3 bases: TGTGCCAGCAGTTACTTACGTAGGGGACAGGCCGTAGCCTACGAGCAGTACTTC.

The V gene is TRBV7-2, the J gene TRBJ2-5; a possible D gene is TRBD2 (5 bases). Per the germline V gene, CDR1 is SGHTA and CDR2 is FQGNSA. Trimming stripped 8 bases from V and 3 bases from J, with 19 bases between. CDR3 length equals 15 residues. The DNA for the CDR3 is TGTGCCAGCGTAGACGAGCGGAACCGGAAAGAGACCCAGTACTTC. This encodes CASVDERNRKETQYF. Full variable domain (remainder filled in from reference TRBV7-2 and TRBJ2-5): GAGVSQSPSNKVTEKGKDVELRCDPISGHTALYWYRQSLGQGLEFLIYFQGNSAPDKSGLPSDRFSAERTGGSVSTLTIQRTQQEDSAVYLCASVDERNRKETQYFGPGTRLLVL.

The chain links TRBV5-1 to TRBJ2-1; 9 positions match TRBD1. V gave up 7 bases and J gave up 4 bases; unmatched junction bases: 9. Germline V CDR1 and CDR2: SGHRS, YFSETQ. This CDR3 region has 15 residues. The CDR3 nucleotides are TGCGCCAGCGACCCGACAGGGGGACGGTACAATGAGCAGTTCTTC. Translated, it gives CASDPTGGRYNEQFF.

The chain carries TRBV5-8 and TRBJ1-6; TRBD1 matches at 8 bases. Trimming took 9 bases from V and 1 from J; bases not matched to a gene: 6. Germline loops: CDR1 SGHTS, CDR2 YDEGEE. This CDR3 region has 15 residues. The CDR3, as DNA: TGTGCCACCACAGGGGGGGAGTCCTATAATTCACCCCTCCACTTT. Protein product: CATTGGESYNSPLHF.

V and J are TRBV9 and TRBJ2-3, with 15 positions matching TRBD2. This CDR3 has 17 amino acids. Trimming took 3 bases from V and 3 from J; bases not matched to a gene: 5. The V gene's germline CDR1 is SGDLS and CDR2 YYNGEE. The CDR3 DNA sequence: TGTGCCAGCAGCGCTAGGGGACTAGCGGGAGGAACAGATACGCAGTATTTT. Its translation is CASSARGLAGGTDTQYF.

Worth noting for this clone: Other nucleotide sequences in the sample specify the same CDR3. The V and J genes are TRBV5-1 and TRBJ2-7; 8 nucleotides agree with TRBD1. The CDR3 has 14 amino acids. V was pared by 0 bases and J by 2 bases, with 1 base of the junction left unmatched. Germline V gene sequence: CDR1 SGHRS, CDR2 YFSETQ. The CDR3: CASSLEQGAYEQYF. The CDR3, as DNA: TGCGCCAGCAGCTTGGAACAGGGGGCCTACGAGCAGTACTTC.

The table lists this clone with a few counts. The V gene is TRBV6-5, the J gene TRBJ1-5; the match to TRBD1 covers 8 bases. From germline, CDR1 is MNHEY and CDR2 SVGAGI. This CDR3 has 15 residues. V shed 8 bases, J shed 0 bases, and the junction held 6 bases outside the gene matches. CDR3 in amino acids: CASQGQGNSNQPQHF. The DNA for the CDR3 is TGTGCCAGCCAAGGACAGGGCAATAGCAATCAGCCCCAGCATTTT.

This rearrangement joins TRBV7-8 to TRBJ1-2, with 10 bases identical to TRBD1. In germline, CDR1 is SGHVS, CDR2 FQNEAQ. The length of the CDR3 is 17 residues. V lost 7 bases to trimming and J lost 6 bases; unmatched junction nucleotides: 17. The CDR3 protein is CASNPRQGAFLVNGYTF. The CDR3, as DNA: TGTGCCAGCAATCCTAGACAGGGGGCGTTTTTGGTGAATGGCTACACCTTC.

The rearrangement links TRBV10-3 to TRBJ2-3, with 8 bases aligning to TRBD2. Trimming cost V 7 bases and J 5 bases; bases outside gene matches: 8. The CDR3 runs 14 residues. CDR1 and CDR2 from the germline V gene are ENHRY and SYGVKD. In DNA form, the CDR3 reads TGTGCCATCAACCCAGCGGGAGCCGTAGATACGCAGTATTTT. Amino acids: CAINPAGAVDTQYF.

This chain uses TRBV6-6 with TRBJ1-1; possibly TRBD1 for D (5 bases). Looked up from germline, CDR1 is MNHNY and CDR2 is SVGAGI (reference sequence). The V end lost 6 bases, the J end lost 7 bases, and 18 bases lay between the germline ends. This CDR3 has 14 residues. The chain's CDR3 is CASRRDGGSGEAFF. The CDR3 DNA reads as TGTGCCAGCAGGAGGGATGGGGGGAGCGGTGAAGCTTTCTTT.

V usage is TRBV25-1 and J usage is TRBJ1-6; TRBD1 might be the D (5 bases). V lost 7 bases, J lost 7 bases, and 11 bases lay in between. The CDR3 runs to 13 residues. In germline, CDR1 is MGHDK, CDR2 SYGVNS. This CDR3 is CASNIYRNSPLHF. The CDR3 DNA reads TGTGCCAGCAATATATACAGGAATTCACCCCTCCACTTT.

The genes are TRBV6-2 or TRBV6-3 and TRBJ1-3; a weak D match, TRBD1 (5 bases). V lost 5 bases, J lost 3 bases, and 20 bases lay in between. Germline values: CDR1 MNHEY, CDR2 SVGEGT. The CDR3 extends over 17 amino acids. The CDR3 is CASSRTQARWIGNTIYF. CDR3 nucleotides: TGTGCCAGCAGTAGGACACAGGCTCGGTGGATTGGAAACACCATATATTTT.

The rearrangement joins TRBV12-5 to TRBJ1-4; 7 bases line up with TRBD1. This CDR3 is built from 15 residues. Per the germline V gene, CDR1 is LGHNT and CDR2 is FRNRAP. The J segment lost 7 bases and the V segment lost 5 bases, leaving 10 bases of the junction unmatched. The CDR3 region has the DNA TGTGCTAGTGGTCATGGAGGGGGCGTGAGTGAAAAACTGTTTTTT. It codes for CASGHGGGVSEKLFF.

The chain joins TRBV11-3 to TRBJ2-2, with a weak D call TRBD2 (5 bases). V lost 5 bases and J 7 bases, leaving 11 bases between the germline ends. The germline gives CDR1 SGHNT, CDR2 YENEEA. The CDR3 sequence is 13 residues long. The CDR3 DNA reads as TGTGCCAGCAGCAACCCCGAGGGCGGGGAGCTGTTTTTT. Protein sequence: CASSNPEGGELFF.

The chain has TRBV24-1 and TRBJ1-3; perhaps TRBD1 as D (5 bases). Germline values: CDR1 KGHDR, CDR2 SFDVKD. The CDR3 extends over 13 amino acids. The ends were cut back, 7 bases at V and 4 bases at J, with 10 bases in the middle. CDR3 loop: CATSGTTGNTIYF. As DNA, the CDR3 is TGTGCCACCAGCGGGACTACGGGAAACACCATATATTTT.